The 15 T cell receptor beta chains in this list originate from one sample, sequenced in a study of T cells in tuberculosis. Stated time point: new active TB diagnosis, blood taken before or within 7 days of starting treatment. Repertoires were generated with immunoSEQ multiplex PCR, while TCRdb's copy carries only in-frame clones and drops some. The sample yields about 33,000 clones, around 90% seen once. The source material was PBMCs, sampled at tuberculosis diagnosis. These TCRs come from an adult with tuberculosis.

The chain recombines TRBV7-2 with TRBJ1-1; D uncertain. CDR1 and CDR2 from the germline V gene are SGHTA and FQGNSA. This CDR3 contains 14 residues. Trimming left V 3 bases short and J 0 bases short, with 8 bases between. The CDR3 bases are TGTGCCAGCAGCTTCGTCGGAGTGAACACTGAAGCTTTCTTT. Translated, it gives CASSFVGVNTEAFF.

The chain uses TRBV27 and TRBJ1-1; D gene ambiguous. Germline CDR1 is MNHEY and CDR2 is SMNVEV (reference sequence). This CDR3 comprises 12 residues. V was pared by 3 bases and J by 7 bases, with 9 bases between. The CDR3: CASSFGSGEAFF. The CDR3 nucleotides read TGTGCCAGCAGTTTTGGCAGCGGTGAAGCTTTCTTT.

The V and J genes are TRBV10-3 and TRBJ1-4, with 7 positions matching TRBD1. After removal of 6 bases from V and 8 bases from J, the junction contained 9 bases not matched to a gene. CDR3 length: 14 residues. The germline CDR1 and CDR2 sequences are ENHRY and SYGVKD. The CDR3 protein is CAIRTTGSEEKLFF. CDR3 in DNA: TGTGCCATCAGGACGACAGGGTCGGAGGAAAAACTGTTTTTT.

The chain carries TRBV13 and TRBJ2-3, with 7 bases identical to TRBD1. This CDR3 comprises 14 residues. Germline CDR1 PRHDT, CDR2 FYEKMQ (reference sequence). After removal of 2 bases from V and 8 bases from J, the junction contained 7 bases not matched to a gene. CDR3 sequence reads: CASSLSDRDGTQYF. CDR3 in DNA: TGTGCCAGCAGCTTATCTGACAGGGACGGTACGCAGTATTTT.

The chain is built from TRBV21-1 and TRBJ2-7; the D call of TRBD1 is as the table states it, not checked on the DNA. TRBV21-1 is a documented pseudogene. CDR3 size: 17 residues. CDR3 loop: CASSKGCGTGPFYEQYF. The DNA of the CDR3 is TGTGCCAGCAGCAAAGGGTGTGGGACAGGGCCCTTCTACGAGCAGTACTTC.

The V gene is TRBV19, the J gene TRBJ1-2, with no clear D. The germline V gene encodes CDR1 LNHDA and CDR2 SQIVND (reference sequence). CDR3 size: 14 residues. V was shortened by 6 bases and J by 4 bases, with 15 bases between the two germline ends. The DNA for the CDR3 is TGTGCCAGTAGATCTTCTCGGGGATTCTATGGCTACACCTTC. Translating it yields CASRSSRGFYGYTF.

The J gene is TRBJ2-5, the V gene TRBV4-3; D might be TRBD2 (7 bases). V gave up 4 bases and J gave up 5 bases, with 17 bases separating them. The CDR3 is 15 amino acids. Germline CDR1 LGHNA, CDR2 YSLEER. The CDR3 protein is CASSPSGGLRETQYF. The CDR3 bases are TGCGCCAGCAGCCCCTCCGGGGGGCTCCGGGAGACCCAGTACTTC.

The V call is TRBV6-5, the J call TRBJ1-2; 9 nucleotides line up with TRBD1. CDR3 length: 14 residues. Trimming took 5 bases from V and 6 from J; bases not matched to a gene: 7. The germline V gene has CDR1 MNHEY and CDR2 SVGAGI. CDR3 loop: CASSPETGGNGYTF. CDR3 nucleotide sequence: TGTGCCAGCAGTCCCGAGACAGGGGGTAATGGCTACACCTTC.

The V gene is TRBV21-1, the J gene TRBJ1-5; the table gives TRBD1 as D, unverified against the DNA. TRBV21-1 is tagged as a pseudogene. The CDR3 extends over 17 amino acids. In DNA, the CDR3 is TGTGCCAGCAACCTTGAGACATTTACCCAAGGGGATCAGCCCCAGCATTTT. It translates to CASNLETFTQGDQPQHF.

V and J are TRBV28 and TRBJ1-1; 8 bases fit TRBD1. This CDR3 is 16 amino acids long. Germline V gives CDR1 MDHEN, CDR2 SYDVKM. V trimming: 6 bases; J trimming: 1 base; junction bases outside the gene matches: 10. The CDR3 is CASRRDRTGRNTEAFF. CDR3 DNA: TGTGCCAGCAGGAGGGACCGGACAGGGAGGAACACTGAAGCTTTCTTT.

V is TRBV9 and J is TRBJ2-7, with 9 bases fitting TRBD1. The germline gives CDR1 SGDLS, CDR2 YYNGEE. The CDR3 runs 13 residues. Unmatched junction bases numbered 3, after V lost 5 bases and J lost 3 bases. This chain's CDR3 is CASSGDRDYEQYF. DNA of the CDR3: TGTGCCAGCAGTGGGGACAGGGACTACGAGCAGTACTTC. The complete variable domain, with remaining parts taken from reference TRBV9 and TRBJ2-7, reads DSGVTQTPKHLITATGQRVTLRCSPRSGDLSVYWYQQSLDQGLQFLIQYYNGEERAKGNILERFSAQQFPDLHSELNLSSLELGDSALYFCASSGDRDYEQYFGPGTRLTVT.

This rearrangement joins TRBV4-3 to TRBJ2-6; a weak D match, TRBD2 (5 bases). The CDR3 spans 17 residues. The germline gives CDR1 LGHNA, CDR2 YSLEER. V was shortened by 1 base and J by 0 bases, with 10 bases between the two germline ends. The DNA for the CDR3 is TGCGCCAGCAGCCAAGTTAGGGCGGGCTCTGGGGCCAACGTCCTGACTTTC. This gives the protein CASSQVRAGSGANVLTF.

The chain has TRBV6-6 and TRBJ1-1; D possibly corresponds to TRBD1 (6 bases). V lost 4 bases and J 0 bases, leaving 9 bases between the germline ends. Looked up from germline, CDR1 is MNHNY and CDR2 is SVGAGI (reference sequence). This CDR3 region has 14 residues. CDR3 in amino acids: CASSWDNMNTEAFF. CDR3 nucleotides: TGTGCCAGCAGTTGGGACAACATGAACACTGAAGCTTTCTTT.

This clone was observed a few times. This chain links TRBV2 with TRBJ1-5; possibly TRBD1 for D (5 bases). The CDR3 totals 14 residues. Germline CDR1 is SNHLY and CDR2 is FYNNEI. Trimming removed 3 bases from V and 8 bases from J, with 14 bases in between. This chain's CDR3 is CASSEVRGREPQHF. The DNA for the CDR3 is TGTGCCAGCAGTGAGGTTAGGGGTCGGGAGCCCCAGCATTTT. Complete variable domain (other parts from reference TRBV2 and TRBJ1-5): EPEVTQTPSHQVTQMGQEVILRCVPISNHLYFYWYRQILGQKVEFLVSFYNNEISEKSEIFDDQFSVERPDGSNFTLKIRSTKLEDSAMYFCASSEVRGREPQHFGDGTRLSIL.

This sequence joins TRBV5-1 and TRBJ1-1, with a weak D call TRBD1 (5 bases). Trimming cost V 2 bases and J 1 base, with 6 bases left between them. Germline CDR1 is SGHRS and CDR2 is YFSETQ. The CDR3 has 13 residues. For the CDR3, the DNA is TGCGCCAGCAGCTTCCAGGGGAACACTGAAGCTTTCTTT. The encoded protein is CASSFQGNTEAFF.